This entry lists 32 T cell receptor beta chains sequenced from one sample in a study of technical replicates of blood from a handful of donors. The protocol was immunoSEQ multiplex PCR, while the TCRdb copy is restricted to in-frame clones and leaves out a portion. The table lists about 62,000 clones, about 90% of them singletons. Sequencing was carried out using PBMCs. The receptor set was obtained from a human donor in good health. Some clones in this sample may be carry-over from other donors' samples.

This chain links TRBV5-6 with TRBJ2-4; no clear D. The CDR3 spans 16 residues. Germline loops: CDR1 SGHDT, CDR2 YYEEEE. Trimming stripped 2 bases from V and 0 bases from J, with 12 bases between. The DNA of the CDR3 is TGTGCCAGCAGCTTCGATGTCGGTATAGCCAAAAACATTCAGTACTTC. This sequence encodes CASSFDVGIAKNIQYF.

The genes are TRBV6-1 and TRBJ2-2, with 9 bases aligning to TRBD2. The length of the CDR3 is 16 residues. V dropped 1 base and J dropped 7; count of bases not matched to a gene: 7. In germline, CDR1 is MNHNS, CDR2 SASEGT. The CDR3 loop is CASSEGAGGFGGELFF. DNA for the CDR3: TGTGCCAGCAGTGAAGGGGCGGGGGGGTTCGGCGGGGAGCTGTTTTTT.

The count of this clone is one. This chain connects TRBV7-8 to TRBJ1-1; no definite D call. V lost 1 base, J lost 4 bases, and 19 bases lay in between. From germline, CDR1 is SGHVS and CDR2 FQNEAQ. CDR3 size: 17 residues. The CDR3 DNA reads TGTGCCAGCAGCTTAGTTCATTTGTTGTCGGGGATCACTGAAGCTTTCTTT. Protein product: CASSLVHLLSGITEAFF. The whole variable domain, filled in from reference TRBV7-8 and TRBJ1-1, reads GAGVSQSPRYKVAKRGQDVALRCDPISGHVSLFWYQQALGQGPEFLTYFQNEAQLDKSGLPSDRFFAERPEGSVSTLKIQRTQQEDSAVYLCASSLVHLLSGITEAFFGQGTRLTVV.

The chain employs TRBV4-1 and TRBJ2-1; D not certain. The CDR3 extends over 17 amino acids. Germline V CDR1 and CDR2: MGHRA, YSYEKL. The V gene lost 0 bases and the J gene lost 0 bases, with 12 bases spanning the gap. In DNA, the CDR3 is TGCGCCAGCAGCCAAGATAGACGAACTACCTCCTACAATGAGCAGTTCTTC. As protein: CASSQDRRTTSYNEQFF.

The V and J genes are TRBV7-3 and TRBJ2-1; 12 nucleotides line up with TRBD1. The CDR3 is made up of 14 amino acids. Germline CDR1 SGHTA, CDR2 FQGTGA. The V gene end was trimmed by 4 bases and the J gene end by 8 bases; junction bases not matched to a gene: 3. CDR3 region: CASSSGTGGHEQFF. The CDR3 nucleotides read TGTGCCAGCAGCTCAGGGACAGGGGGCCATGAGCAGTTCTTC.

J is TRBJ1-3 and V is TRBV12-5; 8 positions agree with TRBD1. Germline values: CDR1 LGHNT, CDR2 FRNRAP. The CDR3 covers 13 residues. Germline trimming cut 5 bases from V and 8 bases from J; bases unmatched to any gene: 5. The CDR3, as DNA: TGTGCTAGTGGTCCAGGGACAGGAGACACCATATATTTT. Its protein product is CASGPGTGDTIYF. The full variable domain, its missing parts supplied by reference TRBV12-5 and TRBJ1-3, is DARVTQTPRHKVTEMGQEVTMRCQPILGHNTVFWYRQTMMQGLELLAYFRNRAPLDDSGMPKDRFSAEMPDATLATLKIQPSEPRDSAVYFCASGPGTGDTIYFGEGSWLTVV.

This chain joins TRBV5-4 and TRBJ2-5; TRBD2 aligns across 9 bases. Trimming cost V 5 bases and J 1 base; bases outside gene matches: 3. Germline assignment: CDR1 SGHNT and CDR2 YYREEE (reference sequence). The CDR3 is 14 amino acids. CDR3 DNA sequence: TGTGCCAGCAGTAGAGCGGGGGGCCAAGAGACCCAGTACTTC. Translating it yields CASSRAGGQETQYF.

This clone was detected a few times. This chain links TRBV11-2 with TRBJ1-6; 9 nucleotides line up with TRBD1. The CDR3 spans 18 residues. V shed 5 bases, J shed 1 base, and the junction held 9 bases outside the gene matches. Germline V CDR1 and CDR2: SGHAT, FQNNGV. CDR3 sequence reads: CASSIPTGGRSYNSPLHF. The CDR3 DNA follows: TGTGCCAGCAGCATCCCGACAGGGGGAAGATCCTATAATTCACCCCTCCACTTT.

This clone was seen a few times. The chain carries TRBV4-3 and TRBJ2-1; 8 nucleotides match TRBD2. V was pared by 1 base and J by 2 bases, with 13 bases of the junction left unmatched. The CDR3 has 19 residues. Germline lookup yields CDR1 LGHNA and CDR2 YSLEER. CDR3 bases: TGCGCCAGCAGCCAAGGTCTAAAATGGCGGGAGGACCCCTACAATGAGCAGTTCTTC. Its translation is CASSQGLKWREDPYNEQFF.

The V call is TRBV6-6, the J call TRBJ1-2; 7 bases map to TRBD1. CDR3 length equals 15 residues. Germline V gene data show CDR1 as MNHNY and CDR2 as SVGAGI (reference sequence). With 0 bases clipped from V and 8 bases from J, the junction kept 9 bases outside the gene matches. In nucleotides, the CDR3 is TGTGCCAGCAGTTACTCGGAGGGGGCTCATGGAGGCTACACCTTC. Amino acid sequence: CASSYSEGAHGGYTF.

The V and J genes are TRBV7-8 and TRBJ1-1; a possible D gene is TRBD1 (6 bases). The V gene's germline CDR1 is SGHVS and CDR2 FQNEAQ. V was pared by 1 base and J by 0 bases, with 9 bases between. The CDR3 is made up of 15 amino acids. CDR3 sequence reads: CASSLEGELNTEAFF. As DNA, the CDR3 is TGTGCCAGCAGCTTAGAGGGGGAATTGAACACTGAAGCTTTCTTT. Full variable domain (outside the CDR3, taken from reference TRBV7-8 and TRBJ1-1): GAGVSQSPRYKVAKRGQDVALRCDPISGHVSLFWYQQALGQGPEFLTYFQNEAQLDKSGLPSDRFFAERPEGSVSTLKIQRTQQEDSAVYLCASSLEGELNTEAFFGQGTRLTVV.

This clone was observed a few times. CDR3 sequence (DNA): TGTGCCAGCAGAGATACAGGGGTGAATCAGCCCCAGCATTTT. Residues: CASRDTGVNQPQHF. J is TRBJ1-5 and V is TRBV2; 7 nucleotides line up with TRBD1. CDR1 is SNHLY, CDR2 FYNNEI, per germline. The V gene end was trimmed by 6 bases and the J gene end by 4 bases; junction bases not matched to a gene: 6. The length of the CDR3 is 14 residues.

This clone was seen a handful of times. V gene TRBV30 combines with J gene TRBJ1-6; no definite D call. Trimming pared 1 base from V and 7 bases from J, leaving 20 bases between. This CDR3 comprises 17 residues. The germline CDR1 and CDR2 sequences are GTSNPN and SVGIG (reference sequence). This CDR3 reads CAWSAHGVTERNSPLHF. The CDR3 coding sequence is TGTGCCTGGAGTGCACACGGGGTGACGGAGCGGAATTCACCCCTCCACTTT.

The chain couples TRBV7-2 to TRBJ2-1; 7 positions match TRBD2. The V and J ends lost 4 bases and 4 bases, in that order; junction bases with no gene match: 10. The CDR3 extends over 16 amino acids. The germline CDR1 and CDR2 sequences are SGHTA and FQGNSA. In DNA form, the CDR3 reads TGTGCCAGCAGCTCCGCTGGTAGCGGGCTGTACAATGAGCAGTTCTTC. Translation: CASSSAGSGLYNEQFF.

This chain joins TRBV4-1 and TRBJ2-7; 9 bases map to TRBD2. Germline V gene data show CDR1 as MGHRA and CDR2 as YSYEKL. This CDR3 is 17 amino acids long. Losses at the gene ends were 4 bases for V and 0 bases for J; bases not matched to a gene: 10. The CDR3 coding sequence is TGCGCCAGCAGCCCCCTAGAGGCTAGCGGGAACTCCTACGAGCAGTACTTC. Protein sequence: CASSPLEASGNSYEQYF.

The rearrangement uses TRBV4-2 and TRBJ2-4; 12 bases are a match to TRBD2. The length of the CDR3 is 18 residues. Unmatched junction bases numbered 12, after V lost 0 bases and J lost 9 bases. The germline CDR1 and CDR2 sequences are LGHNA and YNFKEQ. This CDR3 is CASSQDVASGGAAVIQYF. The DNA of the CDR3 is TGTGCCAGCAGCCAAGATGTGGCTAGCGGGGGGGCCGCGGTCATTCAGTACTTC.

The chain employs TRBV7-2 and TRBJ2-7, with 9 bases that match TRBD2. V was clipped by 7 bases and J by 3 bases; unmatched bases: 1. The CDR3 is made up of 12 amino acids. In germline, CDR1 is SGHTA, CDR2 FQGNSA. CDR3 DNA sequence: TGTGCCAGCACACTAGCGGGCTACGAGCAGTACTTC. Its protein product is CASTLAGYEQYF.

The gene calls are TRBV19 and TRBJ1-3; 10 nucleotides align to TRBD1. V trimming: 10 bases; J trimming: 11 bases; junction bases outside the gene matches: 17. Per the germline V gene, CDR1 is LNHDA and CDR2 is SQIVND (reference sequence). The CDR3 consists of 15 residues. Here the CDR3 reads CATSGGTGDVIAIYF. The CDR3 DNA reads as TGTGCCACCTCCGGGGGGACAGGGGATGTCATTGCCATATATTTT.

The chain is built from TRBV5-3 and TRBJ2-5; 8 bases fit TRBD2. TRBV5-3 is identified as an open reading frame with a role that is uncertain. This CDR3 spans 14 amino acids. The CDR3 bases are TGTGCTACTCCCCCCGGGACTAGTCGAGAGACCCAGTACTTC. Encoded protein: CATPPGTSRETQYF.

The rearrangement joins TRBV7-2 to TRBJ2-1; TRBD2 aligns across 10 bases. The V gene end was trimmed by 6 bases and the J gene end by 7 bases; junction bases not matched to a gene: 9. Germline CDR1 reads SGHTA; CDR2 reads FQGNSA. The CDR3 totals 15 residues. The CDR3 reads CASSKREGLLNEQFF. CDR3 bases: TGTGCCAGCAGTAAGCGGGAGGGCCTCTTGAATGAGCAGTTCTTC.

The CDR3 bases are TGTGCCAGTAGCCTGACAGGAGCCAAAAACATTCAGTACTTC. Amino acids: CASSLTGAKNIQYF. This chain uses TRBV19 with TRBJ2-4; D perhaps matches TRBD1 (6 bases). This CDR3 is 14 amino acids long. Germline lookup yields CDR1 LNHDA and CDR2 SQIVND (reference sequence). V shed 6 bases and J shed 0 bases, with 9 bases lying between them.

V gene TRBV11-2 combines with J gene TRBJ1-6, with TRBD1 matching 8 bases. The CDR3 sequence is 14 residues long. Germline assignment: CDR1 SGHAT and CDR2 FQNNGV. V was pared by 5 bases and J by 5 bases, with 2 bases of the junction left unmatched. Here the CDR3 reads CASSLTGDNSPLHF. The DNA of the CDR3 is TGTGCCAGCAGCCTGACAGGGGATAATTCACCCCTCCACTTT.

The CDR3 nucleotides read TGTGCCAGCACCGCTGGGGGCCTGGAGACCCAGTACTTC. Protein: CASTAGGLETQYF. The V and J genes are TRBV2 and TRBJ2-5; possibly TRBD1 for D (6 bases). Trimming left V 7 bases short and J 5 bases short, with 14 bases between. The CDR3 is made up of 13 amino acids. The V gene's germline CDR1 is SNHLY and CDR2 FYNNEI.

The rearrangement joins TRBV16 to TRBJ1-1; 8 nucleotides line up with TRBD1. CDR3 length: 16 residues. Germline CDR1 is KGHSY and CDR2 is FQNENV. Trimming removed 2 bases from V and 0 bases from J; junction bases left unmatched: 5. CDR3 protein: CASSQPRTGMNTEAFF. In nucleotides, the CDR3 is TGTGCCAGCAGCCAACCTAGGACAGGGATGAACACTGAAGCTTTCTTT.

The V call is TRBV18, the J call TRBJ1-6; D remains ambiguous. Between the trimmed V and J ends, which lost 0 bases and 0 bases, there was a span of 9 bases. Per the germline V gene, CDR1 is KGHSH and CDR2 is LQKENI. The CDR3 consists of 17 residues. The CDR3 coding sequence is TGTGCCAGCTCACCACCGGGCCTGAGCTCCTATAATTCACCCCTCCACTTT. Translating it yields CASSPPGLSSYNSPLHF. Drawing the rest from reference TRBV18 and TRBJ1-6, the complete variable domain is NAGVMQNPRHLVRRRGQEARLRCSPMKGHSHVYWYRQLPEEGLKFMVYLQKENIIDESGMPKERFSAEFPKEGPSILRIQQVVRGDSAAYFCASSPPGLSSYNSPLHFGNGTRLTVT.

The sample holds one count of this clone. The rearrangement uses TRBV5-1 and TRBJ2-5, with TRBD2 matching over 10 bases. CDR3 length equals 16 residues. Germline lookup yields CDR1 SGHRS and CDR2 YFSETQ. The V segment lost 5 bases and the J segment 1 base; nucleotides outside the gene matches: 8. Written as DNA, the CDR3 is TGCGCCAGCAGACAACTAGCGGGGCGACTCCAAGAGACCCAGTACTTC. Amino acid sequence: CASRQLAGRLQETQYF.

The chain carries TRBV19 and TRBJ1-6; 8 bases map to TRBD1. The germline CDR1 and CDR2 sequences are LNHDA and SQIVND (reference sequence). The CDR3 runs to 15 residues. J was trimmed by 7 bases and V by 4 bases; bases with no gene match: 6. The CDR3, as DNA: TGTGCCAGTAGTACGGACAGGGTTCGGAATTCACCCCTCCACTTT. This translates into CASSTDRVRNSPLHF.

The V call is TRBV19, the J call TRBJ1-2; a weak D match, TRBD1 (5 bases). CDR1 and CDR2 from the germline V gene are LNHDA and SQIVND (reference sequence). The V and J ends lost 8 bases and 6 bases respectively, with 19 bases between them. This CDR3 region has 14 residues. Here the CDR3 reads CASSQAGDLNGYTF. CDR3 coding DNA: TGTGCCAGTTCCCAAGCGGGGGATCTAAATGGCTACACCTTC.

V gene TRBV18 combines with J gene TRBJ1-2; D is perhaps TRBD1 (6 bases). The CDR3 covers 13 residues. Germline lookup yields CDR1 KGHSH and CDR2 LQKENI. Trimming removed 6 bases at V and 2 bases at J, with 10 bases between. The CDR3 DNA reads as TGTGCCAGCTCGAATGGACAGAACTATGGCTACACCTTC. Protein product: CASSNGQNYGYTF.

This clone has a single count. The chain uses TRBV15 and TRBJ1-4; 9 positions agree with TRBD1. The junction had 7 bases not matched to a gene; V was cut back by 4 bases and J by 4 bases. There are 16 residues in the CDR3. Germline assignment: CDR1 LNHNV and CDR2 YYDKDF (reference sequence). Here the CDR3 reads CATSMRTGVGNEKLFF. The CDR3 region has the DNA TGTGCCACCAGCATGCGGACAGGGGTCGGTAATGAAAAACTGTTTTTT.

The CDR3 loop reads CASSPGPHEAFF. CDR3 DNA: TGTGCCAGCAGTCCAGGGCCACATGAAGCTTTCTTT. This sequence joins TRBV6-5 and TRBJ1-1; the D gene is possibly TRBD1 (5 bases). Germline CDR1 reads MNHEY; CDR2 reads SVGAGI. The CDR3 is made up of 12 amino acids. Trimming pared 5 bases from V and 7 bases from J, leaving 11 bases between.

This CDR3 is CASSLTGLAGRVEQYF. The CDR3 region has the DNA TGCGCCAGCAGCTTGACGGGACTAGCGGGGCGAGTCGAGCAGTACTTC. This sequence joins TRBV5-1 and TRBJ2-7; 13 bases are shared with TRBD2. V lost 1 base, J lost 6 bases, and 7 bases stayed unmatched. In germline, CDR1 is SGHRS, CDR2 YFSETQ. This CDR3 has 16 amino acids.